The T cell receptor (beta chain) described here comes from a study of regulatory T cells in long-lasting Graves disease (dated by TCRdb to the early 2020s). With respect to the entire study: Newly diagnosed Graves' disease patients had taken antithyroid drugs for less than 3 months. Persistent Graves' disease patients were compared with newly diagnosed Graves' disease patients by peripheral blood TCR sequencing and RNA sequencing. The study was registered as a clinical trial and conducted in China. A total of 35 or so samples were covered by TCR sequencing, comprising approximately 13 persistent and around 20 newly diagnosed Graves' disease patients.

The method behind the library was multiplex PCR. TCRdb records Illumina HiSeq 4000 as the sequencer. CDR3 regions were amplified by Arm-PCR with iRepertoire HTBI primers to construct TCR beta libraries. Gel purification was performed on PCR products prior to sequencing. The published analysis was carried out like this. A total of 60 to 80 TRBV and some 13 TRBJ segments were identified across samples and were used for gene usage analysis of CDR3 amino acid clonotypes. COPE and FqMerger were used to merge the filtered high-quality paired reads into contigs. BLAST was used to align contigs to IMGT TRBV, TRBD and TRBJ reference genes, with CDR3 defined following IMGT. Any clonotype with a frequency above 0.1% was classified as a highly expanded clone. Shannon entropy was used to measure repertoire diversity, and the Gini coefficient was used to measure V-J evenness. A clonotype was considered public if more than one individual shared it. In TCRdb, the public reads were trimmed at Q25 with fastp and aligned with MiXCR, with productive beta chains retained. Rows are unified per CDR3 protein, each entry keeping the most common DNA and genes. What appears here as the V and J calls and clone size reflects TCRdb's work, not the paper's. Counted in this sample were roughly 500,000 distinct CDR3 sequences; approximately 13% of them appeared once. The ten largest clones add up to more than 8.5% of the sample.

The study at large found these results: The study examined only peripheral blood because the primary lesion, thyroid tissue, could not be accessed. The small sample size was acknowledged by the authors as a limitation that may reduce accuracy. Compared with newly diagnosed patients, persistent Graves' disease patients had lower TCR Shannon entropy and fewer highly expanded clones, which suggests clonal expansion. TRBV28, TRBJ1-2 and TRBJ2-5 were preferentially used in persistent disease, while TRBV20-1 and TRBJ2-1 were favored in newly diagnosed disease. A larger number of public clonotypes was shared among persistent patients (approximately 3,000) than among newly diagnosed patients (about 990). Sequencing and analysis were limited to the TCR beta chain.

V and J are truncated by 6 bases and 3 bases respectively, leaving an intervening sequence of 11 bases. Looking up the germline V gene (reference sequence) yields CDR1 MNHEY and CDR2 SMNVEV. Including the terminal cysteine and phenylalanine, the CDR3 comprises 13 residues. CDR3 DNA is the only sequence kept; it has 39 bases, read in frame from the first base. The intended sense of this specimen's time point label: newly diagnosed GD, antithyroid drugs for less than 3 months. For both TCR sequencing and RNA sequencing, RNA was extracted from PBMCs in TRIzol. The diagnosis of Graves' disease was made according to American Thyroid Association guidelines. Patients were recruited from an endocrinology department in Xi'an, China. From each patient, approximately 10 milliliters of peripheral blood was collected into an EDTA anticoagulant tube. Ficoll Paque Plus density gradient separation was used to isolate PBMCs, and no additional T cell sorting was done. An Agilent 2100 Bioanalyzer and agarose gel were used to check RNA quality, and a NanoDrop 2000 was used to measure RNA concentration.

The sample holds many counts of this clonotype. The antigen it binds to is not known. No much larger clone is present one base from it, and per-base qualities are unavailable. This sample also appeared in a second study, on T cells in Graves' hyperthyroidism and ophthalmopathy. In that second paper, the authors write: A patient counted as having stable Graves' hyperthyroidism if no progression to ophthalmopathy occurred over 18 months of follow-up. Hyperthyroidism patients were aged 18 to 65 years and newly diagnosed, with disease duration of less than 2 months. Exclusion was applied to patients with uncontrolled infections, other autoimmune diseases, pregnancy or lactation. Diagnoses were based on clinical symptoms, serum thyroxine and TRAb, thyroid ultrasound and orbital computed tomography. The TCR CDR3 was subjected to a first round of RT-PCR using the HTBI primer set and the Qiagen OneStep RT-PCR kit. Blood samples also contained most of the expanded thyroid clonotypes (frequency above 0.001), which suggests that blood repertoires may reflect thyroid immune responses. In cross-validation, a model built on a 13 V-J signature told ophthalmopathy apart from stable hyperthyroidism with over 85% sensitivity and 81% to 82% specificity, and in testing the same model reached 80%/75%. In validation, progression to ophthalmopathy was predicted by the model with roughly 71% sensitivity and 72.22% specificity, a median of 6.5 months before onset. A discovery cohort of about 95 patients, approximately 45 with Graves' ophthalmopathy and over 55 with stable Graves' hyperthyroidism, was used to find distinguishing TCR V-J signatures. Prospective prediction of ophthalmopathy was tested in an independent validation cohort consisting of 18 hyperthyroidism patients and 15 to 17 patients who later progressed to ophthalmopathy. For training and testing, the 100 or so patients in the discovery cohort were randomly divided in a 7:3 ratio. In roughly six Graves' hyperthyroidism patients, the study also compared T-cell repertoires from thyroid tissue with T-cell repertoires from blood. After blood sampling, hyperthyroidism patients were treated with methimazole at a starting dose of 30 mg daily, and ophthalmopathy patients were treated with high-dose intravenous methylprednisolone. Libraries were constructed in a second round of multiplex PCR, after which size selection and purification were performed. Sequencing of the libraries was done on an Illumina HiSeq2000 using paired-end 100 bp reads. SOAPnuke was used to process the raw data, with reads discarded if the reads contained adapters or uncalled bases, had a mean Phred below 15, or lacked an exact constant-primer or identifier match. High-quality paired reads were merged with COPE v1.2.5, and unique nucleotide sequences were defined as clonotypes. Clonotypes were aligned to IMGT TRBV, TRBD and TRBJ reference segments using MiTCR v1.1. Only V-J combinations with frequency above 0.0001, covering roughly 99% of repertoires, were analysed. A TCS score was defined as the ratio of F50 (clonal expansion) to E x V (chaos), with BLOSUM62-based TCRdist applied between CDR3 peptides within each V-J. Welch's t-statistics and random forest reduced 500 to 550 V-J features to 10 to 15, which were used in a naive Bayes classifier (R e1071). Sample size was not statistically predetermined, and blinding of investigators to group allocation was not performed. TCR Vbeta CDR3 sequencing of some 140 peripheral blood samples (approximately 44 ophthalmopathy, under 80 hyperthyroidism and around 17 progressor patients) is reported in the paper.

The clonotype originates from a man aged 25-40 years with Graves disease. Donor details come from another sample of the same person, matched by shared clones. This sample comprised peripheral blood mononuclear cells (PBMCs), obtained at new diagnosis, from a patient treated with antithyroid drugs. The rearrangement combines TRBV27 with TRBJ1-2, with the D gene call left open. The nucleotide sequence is TGTGCCAGCAGCGTGGACTCGTACTATGGCTACACCTTC. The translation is CASSVDSYYGYTF.